This section outlines one TCR beta chain sequence together with its context. Trimming took 7 bases from V and 5 from J, leaving 20 bases between them. The CDR3 totals 15 residues. Germline CDR1 is MNHEY and CDR2 is SVGAGI. This record comes from a study of control samples from healthy donors and cancer patients. The assay was immunoSEQ multiplex PCR, and TCRdb's table has in-frame clones only and misses some. The table shows tens of thousands of clones, with almost 90% occurring only once. The sequenced sample consisted of PBMCs. This clonotype was obtained from a man in his 60s with colorectal cancer. J is TRBJ2-5 and V is TRBV6-5; TRBD1 might be the D (5 bases). CDR3 sequence reads: CASNLGPNTGETQYF. The CDR3 nucleotides are TGTGCCAGCAACTTGGGGCCTAACACCGGGGAGACCCAGTACTTC.